This TCR beta chain was observed in a study of CD8 T cells in ankylosing spondylitis. Libraries for TCR beta were made by quantitative 5'-RACE with molecular barcodes. TCRdb ran MiXCR on the 5' RACE reads and lists one entry per CDR3 protein. Among more than 300,000 distinct CDR3 sequences, around a tenth were seen once, and the ten largest hold roughly 9%. On this clonotype: The antigen is undetermined.

Overall study findings and caveats: The authors found the disease-linked clones to be CD8+ and relatively rare in peripheral blood. There was a TCR beta motif, made of several highly homologous variants, that appeared characteristic of ankylosing spondylitis blood.

Sequenced: blood, either unsorted or a sorted T cell fraction (not recorded which). This receptor was taken from a female donor with ankylosing spondylitis or in good health (not recorded which).

CDR3 sequence: CASTRSWAGTSSYEQYF. In DNA form, the CDR3 reads TGTGCCAGCACCAGAAGTTGGGCCGGGACAAGTTCCTACGAGCAGTACTTC. The rearrangement links TRBV7-2 to TRBJ2-7; weak D call: TRBD1 (6 bases). CDR3 length: 17 residues. Trimming left V 7 bases short and J 1 base short, with 23 bases between. Germline V lookup: CDR1 SGHTA, CDR2 FQGNSA.